Only a few counts were recorded for the clone carrying this TCR beta chain. The entry originates in a study of T cells after yellow fever vaccination. Each CDR3 protein is one row after TCRdb ran MiXCR on the 5' RACE reads. The table includes hundreds of thousands of distinct CDR3 sequences, less than 20% detected once. CDR3 size: 16 residues. Germline lookup yields CDR1 KGHDR and CDR2 SFDVKD. The V gene end was trimmed by 7 bases and the J gene end by 2 bases; junction bases not matched to a gene: 7. Here the sequenced sample was PBMCs, taken 15 days after the yellow fever booster vaccination. The chain links TRBV24-1 to TRBJ2-1; 10 bases map to TRBD2. This sequence was found in a man aged 30-40 years who received the YFV17D yellow fever vaccine. CDR3 bases: TGTGCCACCAGCCCCTGGACTAGCGGTACCTACAATGAGCAGTTCTTC. This codes for CATSPWTSGTYNEQFF.